Shown below are 21 T cell receptor beta chains from a single sample sequenced in a study of shared clonotypes between healthy human individuals. Only in-frame clones appear in the TCRdb table, and some are missing; sequencing was by immunoSEQ multiplex PCR. The sample includes over a million clones, approximately 98% of them seen just once. Sample: naive CD4+ T cells sorted from blood. Specified subset: CD45RA+ positively selected. These receptors were collected from a man aged 25-40 years in good health.

The CDR3 DNA sequence: TGTGCCAGCAGCCCCGGAGGTGGGTTCGAGCAGTTCTTC. Translated: CASSPGGGFEQFF. V gene TRBV5-6 combines with J gene TRBJ2-1; D possibly corresponds to TRBD2 (5 bases). The CDR3 length is 13 residues. Trimming shortened V by 4 bases and J by 10 bases, and 15 bases separated the two germline ends. Per the germline V gene, CDR1 is SGHDT and CDR2 is YYEEEE.

The gene calls are TRBV9 and TRBJ2-7, with a weak D call TRBD2 (5 bases). The CDR3 loop spans 14 amino acids. V shed 3 bases and J shed 5 bases, with 15 bases lying between them. Per germline, CDR1 SGDLS and CDR2 YYNGEE. The CDR3 reads CASSANGIRNEQYF. CDR3 DNA: TGTGCCAGCAGCGCGAACGGGATTCGGAACGAGCAGTACTTC.

V and J are TRBV5-4 and TRBJ2-3; 8 nucleotides agree with TRBD2. CDR1 is SGHNT, CDR2 YYREEE, per germline (reference sequence). The junction had 4 bases not matched to a gene; V was cut back by 0 bases and J by 4 bases. The CDR3 is 15 residues long. CDR3: CASSLGGLGADTQYF. CDR3 DNA: TGTGCCAGCAGCTTGGGGGGACTAGGGGCAGATACGCAGTATTTT.

CDR3 in amino acids: CASSSTGGFANTGELFF. The CDR3 DNA reads TGTGCCAGCAGTTCCACAGGGGGCTTCGCGAACACCGGGGAGCTGTTTTTT. This chain joins TRBV27 and TRBJ2-2; TRBD1 aligns across 9 bases. Germline V CDR1 and CDR2: MNHEY, SMNVEV (reference sequence). The CDR3 is made up of 17 amino acids. The junction had 6 bases not matched to a gene; V was cut back by 4 bases and J by 0 bases.

The chain employs TRBV15 and TRBJ2-5, with D perhaps matching TRBD2 (5 bases). V gave up 1 base and J gave up 5 bases, with 8 bases separating them. The germline CDR1 and CDR2 sequences are LNHNV and YYDKDF (reference sequence). The CDR3 is made up of 13 amino acids. The CDR3 spells CATSRVGVETQYF. As DNA, the CDR3 is TGTGCCACCAGCAGAGTCGGGGTCGAGACCCAGTACTTC.

The V gene is TRBV25-1, the J gene TRBJ2-7; 12 nucleotides match TRBD2. Germline lookup yields CDR1 MGHDK and CDR2 SYGVNS. Trimming removed 1 base from V and 4 bases from J; junction bases left unmatched: 8. The CDR3 is 17 residues long. This CDR3 reads CASSESPGTSGRYEQYF. The CDR3 nucleotides read TGTGCCAGCAGTGAATCCCCCGGGACTAGCGGGCGGTACGAGCAGTACTTC.

This rearrangement joins TRBV7-9 to TRBJ1-2; 9 nucleotides line up with TRBD1. V shed 4 bases, J shed 4 bases, and the junction held 4 bases outside the gene matches. Germline CDR1 reads SEHNR; CDR2 reads FQNEAQ (reference sequence). The CDR3 is 14 residues long. CDR3 in amino acids: CASSSGQGIYGYTF. DNA for the CDR3: TGTGCCAGCAGCTCGGGACAGGGAATCTATGGCTACACCTTC.

This clone was detected once. The V and J genes are TRBV30 and TRBJ2-7, with D perhaps matching TRBD1 (6 bases). Germline V CDR1 and CDR2: GTSNPN, SVGIG (reference sequence). Trimming left V 3 bases short and J 1 base short, with 10 bases between. CDR3 length equals 13 residues. CDR3 residues: CAWSYRASYEQYF. The CDR3 bases are TGTGCCTGGAGCTACAGGGCGTCCTACGAGCAGTACTTC.

The CDR3 loop reads CASSLSGSRNEQFF. CDR3 DNA sequence: TGTGCCAGCAGCTTGAGCGGGAGTCGAAATGAGCAGTTCTTC. This rearrangement joins TRBV7-3 to TRBJ2-1; the match to TRBD2 covers 8 bases. Germline assignment: CDR1 SGHTA and CDR2 FQGTGA. Trimming removed 3 bases from V and 7 bases from J; junction bases left unmatched: 5. The CDR3 spans 14 residues. Filled out from reference TRBV7-3 and TRBJ2-1, the complete variable domain reads GAGVSQTPSNKVTEKGKYVELRCDPISGHTALYWYRQSLGQGPEFLIYFQGTGAADDSGLPNDRFFAVRPEGSVSTLKIQRTERGDSAVYLCASSLSGSRNEQFFGPGTRLTVL.

The gene calls are TRBV18 and TRBJ2-7; D remains unclear. CDR1 is KGHSH and CDR2 is LQKENI in the germline V gene. V gave up 5 bases and J gave up 5 bases, with 28 bases separating them. The CDR3 consists of 18 residues. The CDR3 sequence: CASSSVQISRAPPHEQYF. Here the CDR3 DNA reads TGTGCCAGCTCATCCGTACAAATCTCCCGGGCTCCACCGCACGAGCAGTACTTC.

The chain combines TRBV18 with TRBJ2-3, with 8 bases lining up with TRBD2. Germline V gives CDR1 KGHSH, CDR2 LQKENI. The length of the CDR3 is 16 residues. Germline trimming cut 3 bases from V and 3 bases from J; bases unmatched to any gene: 8. CDR3 loop: CASSPGAGVGTDTQYF. CDR3 in DNA: TGTGCCAGCTCACCCGGAGCGGGAGTGGGTACAGATACGCAGTATTTT.

This chain connects TRBV25-1 to TRBJ2-7; 9 positions match TRBD2. The CDR3 runs to 16 residues. Trimming cost V 7 bases and J 2 bases; bases outside gene matches: 12. The germline V gene encodes CDR1 MGHDK and CDR2 SYGVNS. This CDR3 reads CASTPIDSGRAYEQYF. The DNA for the CDR3 is TGTGCCAGCACCCCGATAGATAGCGGGAGAGCCTACGAGCAGTACTTC.

The chain employs TRBV19 and TRBJ2-1; no clear D gene. Trimming left V 6 bases short and J 7 bases short, with 16 bases between. The CDR3 extends over 14 amino acids. Germline loops: CDR1 LNHDA, CDR2 SQIVND (reference sequence). The DNA for the CDR3 is TGTGCCAGTAGCCATCCGTGGGGATGGAATGAGCAGTTCTTC. Protein sequence: CASSHPWGWNEQFF.

The chain is built from TRBV19 and TRBJ2-7, with 8 nucleotides matching TRBD2. Unmatched junction bases numbered 12, after V lost 6 bases and J lost 2 bases. Germline CDR1 LNHDA, CDR2 SQIVND (reference sequence). This CDR3 comprises 16 residues. The CDR3 spells CASSKYSGNGAYEQYF. CDR3 DNA sequence: TGTGCCAGTAGCAAATATAGCGGGAACGGGGCCTACGAGCAGTACTTC.

This rearrangement joins TRBV7-9 to TRBJ1-4, with D possibly TRBD1 on 5 matching bases. Trimming pared 5 bases from V and 4 bases from J, leaving 20 bases between. The germline V gene has CDR1 SEHNR and CDR2 FQNEAQ (reference sequence). This CDR3 comprises 17 residues. CDR3 amino acids: CASSPRSSGGGNEKLFF. CDR3 coding DNA: TGTGCCAGCAGCCCCCGGTCTAGCGGGGGTGGTAATGAAAAACTGTTTTTT. Complete variable domain (other parts from reference TRBV7-9 and TRBJ1-4): DTGVSQNPRHKITKRGQNVTFRCDPISEHNRLYWYRQTLGQGPEFLTYFQNEAQLEKSRLLSDRFSAERPKGSFSTLEIQRTEQGDSAMYLCASSPRSSGGGNEKLFFGSGTQLSVL.

This rearrangement joins TRBV25-1 to TRBJ2-2; 10 bases are shared with TRBD2. Germline CDR1 reads MGHDK; CDR2 reads SYGVNS. The CDR3 is 14 residues long. The V segment lost 4 bases and the J segment 6 bases; nucleotides outside the gene matches: 2. Here the CDR3 reads CASSVSGRAGELFF. The CDR3 DNA reads as TGTGCCAGCAGTGTCAGCGGGAGGGCCGGGGAGCTGTTTTTT.

V gene TRBV6-4 combines with J gene TRBJ1-4, with unresolved D. This CDR3 contains 14 residues. V was cut by 0 bases and J by 10 bases, with 12 bases left in between. Per the germline V gene, CDR1 is MRHNA and CDR2 is SNTAGT. In DNA, the CDR3 is TGTGCCAGCAGTGACTCGAGTCCCGGGGTAAAACTGTTTTTT. Amino acid sequence: CASSDSSPGVKLFF.

This chain connects TRBV5-1 to TRBJ1-1, with D hard to call. V lost 4 bases, J lost 4 bases, and 14 bases lay in between. Germline-derived CDR1 and CDR2 are SGHRS and YFSETQ. This CDR3 has 14 amino acids. The CDR3, as DNA: TGCGCCAGCAGCCCAAGTGAAGGTTCCACTGAAGCTTTCTTT. Translated, it gives CASSPSEGSTEAFF.

This clone has a single count. The rearrangement uses TRBV10-3 and TRBJ1-2; 9 bases line up with TRBD1. Germline V CDR1 and CDR2: ENHRY, SYGVKD. V trimming: 11 bases; J trimming: 8 bases; junction bases outside the gene matches: 6. The CDR3 covers 11 residues. CDR3 bases: TGTGCCCTGGGACAGGGAAACGGCTACACCTTC. Its protein is CALGQGNGYTF.

The CDR3 loop reads CASSLLASFDTQYF. In DNA, the CDR3 is TGTGCCAGCAGCTTGTTAGCGAGCTTCGATACGCAGTATTTT. The chain combines TRBV5-6 with TRBJ2-3; D may be TRBD2 (5 bases). This CDR3 contains 14 residues. V gave up 1 base and J gave up 6 bases, with 12 bases separating them. Germline V gives CDR1 SGHDT, CDR2 YYEEEE.

This chain joins TRBV30 and TRBJ2-2; 10 positions agree with TRBD2. The CDR3 covers 15 residues. CDR1 GTSNPN and CDR2 SVGIG come from the germline V gene (reference sequence). With 3 bases clipped from V and 7 bases from J, the junction kept 8 bases outside the gene matches. DNA of the CDR3: TGTGCCTGGAGCACCCTAGCGGGAGTGATCGGGGAGCTGTTTTTT. Translating it yields CAWSTLAGVIGELFF.